This T cell receptor (beta chain) is drawn from a study of naive and memory T cell subsets. An equimolar mix of two oligonucleotides served as the beta constant-region primer for TRBC1 and TRBC2. The ligated cDNA underwent four PCR rounds using SP2 and nested alpha and beta constant-region primers. A single record per CDR3 protein comes from TCRdb applying MiXCR to the UMI-ligation and nested PCR reads. The sample has several thousand distinct CDR3 sequences; roughly 5% are singletons. CDR1 SQVTM and CDR2 ANQGSEA come from the germline V gene. CDR3 length: 13 amino acids. V was clipped by 4 bases and J by 6 bases; unmatched bases: 4. Study results and limitations: RNA-based TCR counts may shift with T cell activation and differentiation.

From the second PCR step, alpha and beta chains were amplified apart. CD8 T cells were positively selected from what remained after CD4 positive selection. This clonotype is categorized as large. The antigen is undetermined. The specimen sequenced was effector memory CD8+ T cells from blood. Stated subset: effector memory, CD45RA- CD27-. This TCR came from a human donor in good health. The chain uses TRBV29-1 and TRBJ2-2, with TRBD1 matching 8 bases. The CDR3 DNA is TGCAGCGTTGTTCAGGGGGCGGCCGGGGAGCTGTTTTTT. As protein: CSVVQGAAGELFF.